The entry below gives a single T cell receptor (beta chain) sequence along with its context. The target antigen is unknown. Here immunoSEQ multiplex PCR was the method, and the copy in TCRdb shows in-frame clones only, minus some. Altogether around 71,000 clones are present, 86% being singletons, with the ten largest covering about 1%. This sample is drawn from a study of OX40 agonist ivuxolimab in advanced cancers. About the study: Dose-escalation subjects each had hepatocellular carcinoma, melanoma, renal cell or head and neck cancer. With a range of roughly 20 to 80, age averaged approximately 64 years, and 65% to 90% were male.

The study, taken as a whole, reports: Mean expanded clone counts were higher in CD8+ than CD4+ T cells. Clones of CD4+ and CD8+ blood T cells grew by week 6 at doses of 0.1 to 3.0 mg/kg.

Germline lookup yields CDR1 SGHAT and CDR2 FQNNGV. The CDR3 loop spans 15 amino acids. Trimming took 2 bases from V and 4 from J, leaving 12 bases between them. The V and J genes are TRBV11-2 and TRBJ2-1, with D possibly TRBD2 on 6 matching bases. This sequence originates from an adult with an advanced solid tumor such as melanoma, head and neck, liver or kidney cancer. Sequenced here: CD4+ or CD8+ T cells sorted from blood, sampled in a trial of the OX40 agonist ivuxolimab. This chain's CDR3 is CASSLWGEPYNEQFF. The CDR3 nucleotides read TGTGCCAGCAGCTTATGGGGGGAGCCTTACAATGAGCAGTTCTTC.